The TCR beta chain under discussion was sequenced for a study of shared T cell receptors in the human thymus. TCRdb's table, derived via immunoSEQ multiplex PCR, lists solely in-frame clones and lacks some. The sample has more than 550,000 clones, about 90% seen once. Germline CDR1 is MNHNY and CDR2 is SVGAGI (reference sequence). V shed 6 bases and J shed 0 bases, with 12 bases lying between them. There are 15 residues in the CDR3. This clone was detected a few times. These same data were also listed under a study on human thymus T cells. This second study says: Resections removed during corrective heart surgery provided the thymus tissue used. Seemingly biased V and J gene usage marked thymic and blood repertoires. Highly overlapping thymic repertoires among unrelated individuals were reported in related research.

This sequence was found in a boy younger than two with a congenital heart defect. The chain links TRBV6-6 to TRBJ2-1, with D hard to call. Sequencing was done on a sample of thymocytes. The CDR3 here is CASRQRLSSYNEQFF. CDR3 DNA sequence: TGTGCCAGCAGGCAGCGTCTTAGCTCCTACAATGAGCAGTTCTTC.